One and the same sample provided the 19 T cell receptor beta chains below, sequenced in a study of cytomegalovirus exposure and HLA in healthy donors. The primer mix had 60 Vbeta and 13 Jbeta primers. Sequencing used immunoSEQ multiplex PCR; TCRdb keeps in-frame clones, though not all of them. The table records about 160,000 clones, approximately 80% of them present only once. What was sequenced was PBMCs. The origin of the receptors is a man in his forties in good health and CMV-seronegative.

This clone appeared a few times. This specimen includes other DNA sequences encoding the same CDR3. V usage is TRBV4-2 and J usage is TRBJ2-3, with D possibly being TRBD2 (6 bases). The length of the CDR3 is 16 residues. The germline gives CDR1 LGHNA, CDR2 YNFKEQ. V was trimmed by 3 bases and J by 2 bases, leaving 15 bases between them. CDR3 in amino acids: CASSQTTRDSTDTQYF. The CDR3 bases are TGTGCCAGCAGCCAGACGACGCGGGACTCCACAGATACGCAGTATTTT.

The chain recombines TRBV5-1 with TRBJ2-7; the match to TRBD1 covers 9 bases. Germline assignment: CDR1 SGHRS and CDR2 YFSETQ. V lost 3 bases and J lost 3; bases outside the gene matches: 7. The CDR3 is made up of 15 amino acids. CDR3 in DNA: TGCGCCAGCAGCTCCGCCGGGACAGGGAACTACGAGCAGTACTTC. Its translation: CASSSAGTGNYEQYF.

The chain recombines TRBV18 with TRBJ2-6; possible D gene TRBD2, 5 bases. Germline V lookup: CDR1 KGHSH, CDR2 LQKENI. Trimming pared 4 bases from V and 2 bases from J, leaving 9 bases between. The CDR3 sequence is 15 residues long. CDR3 protein: CASSRTGTGANVLTF. The CDR3 nucleotides are TGTGCCAGCTCACGTACGGGGACTGGGGCCAACGTCCTGACTTTC.

The CDR3 bases are TGTGCCAGCAGCTTAGGTGTAGGGGGGGCCCTATCCTACGAGCAGTACTTC. Encoded protein: CASSLGVGGALSYEQYF. The chain has TRBV7-2 and TRBJ2-7; maybe TRBD2 (7 bases). Trimming cost V 1 base and J 1 base, with 17 bases left between them. Germline values: CDR1 SGHTA, CDR2 FQGNSA. There are 17 residues in the CDR3.

The genes are TRBV30 and TRBJ1-6; possible D gene TRBD1, 5 bases. The V and J ends lost 5 bases and 7 bases respectively, with 9 bases between them. Germline V gene lookup returns CDR1 GTSNPN and CDR2 SVGIG (reference sequence). CDR3 length: 12 residues. CDR3 nucleotides: TGTGCCTGGGGCCAGGGAAATTCACCCCTCCACTTT. This gives the protein CAWGQGNSPLHF.

The rearrangement uses TRBV27 and TRBJ1-5; no reliable D call. The germline CDR1 and CDR2 sequences are MNHEY and SMNVEV (reference sequence). The V end was cut by 2 bases, the J end by 4 bases, with 6 bases between. The CDR3 length is 13 residues. For the CDR3, the DNA is TGTGCCAGCAGTTTAGGGAGGAATCAGCCCCAGCATTTT. The encoded protein is CASSLGRNQPQHF.

The rearrangement joins TRBV5-6 to TRBJ1-3; no clear D gene. V lost 4 bases, J lost 3 bases, and 11 bases lay in between. This CDR3 region has 14 residues. Germline V gene data show CDR1 as SGHDT and CDR2 as YYEEEE. The CDR3 coding sequence is TGTGCCAGCAGCCCCACGGCGGGTGGAAACACCATATATTTT. This gives the protein CASSPTAGGNTIYF.

The chain uses TRBV6-5 and TRBJ2-2, with 8 bases matching TRBD1. CDR3 length: 15 amino acids. The V gene end was trimmed by 6 bases and the J gene end by 0 bases; junction bases not matched to a gene: 3. The germline V gene has CDR1 MNHEY and CDR2 SVGAGI. In DNA, the CDR3 is TGTGCCAGCAGCCCACAGGGGGCGAACACCGGGGAGCTGTTTTTT. Translating it yields CASSPQGANTGELFF.

In this sample, this clone turned up a few times. Other nucleotide sequences from this sample produce the same CDR3. V gene TRBV5-1 combines with J gene TRBJ1-1; 11 nucleotides agree with TRBD1. V lost 2 bases, J lost 4 bases, and 1 base stayed unmatched. CDR3 size: 14 residues. Germline V gives CDR1 SGHRS, CDR2 YFSETQ. The CDR3 nucleotides are TGCGCCAGCAGCTTAGGGACAGGGGGCACTGAAGCTTTCTTT. The encoded protein is CASSLGTGGTEAFF.

On this clone itself: Other DNA sequences in this sample translate to the same CDR3. The chain combines TRBV27 with TRBJ2-7; TRBD1 agrees at 7 bases. Germline V gene lookup returns CDR1 MNHEY and CDR2 SMNVEV (reference sequence). This CDR3 region has 14 residues. The junction had 6 bases not matched to a gene; V was cut back by 5 bases and J by 2 bases. The chain's CDR3 is CASSPTGQTYEQYF. In nucleotides, the CDR3 is TGTGCCAGCAGTCCCACGGGACAGACCTACGAGCAGTACTTC.

J is TRBJ1-5 and V is TRBV4-1; 9 bases line up with TRBD1. The germline CDR1 and CDR2 sequences are MGHRA and YSYEKL. The CDR3 spans 16 residues. The J segment lost 9 bases and the V segment lost 4 bases, leaving 13 bases of the junction unmatched. CDR3 bases: TGCGCCAGCAGCCCCCAGCCGGGACAGGGTATTTCGCCCCAGCATTTT. Residues: CASSPQPGQGISPQHF.

V usage is TRBV5-1 and J usage is TRBJ2-3; perhaps TRBD1 as D (5 bases). CDR1 and CDR2 (germline): SGHRS, YFSETQ. V was shortened by 2 bases and J by 2 bases, with 9 bases between the two germline ends. The CDR3 has 14 amino acids. The CDR3 coding sequence is TGCGCCAGCAGCTTAGAGACAGCCACAGATACGCAGTATTTT. Encoded protein: CASSLETATDTQYF. Full variable domain (remainder filled in from reference TRBV5-1 and TRBJ2-3): KAGVTQTPRYLIKTRGQQVTLSCSPISGHRSVSWYQQTPGQGLQFLFEYFSETQRNKGNFPGRFSGRQFSNSRSEMNVSTLELGDSALYLCASSLETATDTQYFGPGTRLTVL.

The V call is TRBV2, the J call TRBJ1-2, with D perhaps TRBD1 (5 bases). Germline CDR1 reads SNHLY; CDR2 reads FYNNEI. V gave up 4 bases and J gave up 4 bases, with 19 bases separating them. The CDR3 loop spans 16 amino acids. The CDR3 DNA follows: TGTGCCAGCAGTGGAAGCAGGGAAAAGACGAGCTATGGCTACACCTTC. Protein product: CASSGSREKTSYGYTF.

Comments on this clone: Other DNA variants within this sample encode the same CDR3. The chain links TRBV10-3 to TRBJ2-1; a possible D gene is TRBD1 (7 bases). There are 13 residues in the CDR3. The V gene lost 11 bases and the J gene lost 8 bases, with 19 bases spanning the gap. In germline, CDR1 is ENHRY, CDR2 SYGVKD. The CDR3 bases are TGTGCCGTCGGGACAGCCGGGGGCGATGAGCAGTTCTTC. Its translation: CAVGTAGGDEQFF.

This clone was counted between two and nine times. The V and J genes are TRBV7-6 and TRBJ2-5; TRBD2 agrees at 8 bases. J was trimmed by 5 bases and V by 4 bases; bases with no gene match: 6. The CDR3 sequence is 14 residues long. Germline assignment: CDR1 SGHVS and CDR2 FNYEAQ. DNA of the CDR3: TGTGCCAGCAGCTCTACGGGGGGGCGCGAGACCCAGTACTTC. It encodes CASSSTGGRETQYF. Drawing the rest from reference TRBV7-6 and TRBJ2-5, the complete variable domain is GAGVSQSPRYKVTKRGQDVALRCDPISGHVSLYWYRQALGQGPEFLTYFNYEAQQDKSGLPNDRFSAERPEGSISTLTIQRTEQRDSAMYRCASSSTGGRETQYFGPGTRLLVL.

The chain carries TRBV30 and TRBJ2-4; D not certain. Trimming left V 0 bases short and J 3 bases short, with 9 bases between. Germline CDR1 reads GTSNPN; CDR2 reads SVGIG (reference sequence). The CDR3 spans 14 residues. The CDR3 nucleotides are TGTGCCTGGAGTGTTGGGCTGGACAAAAACATTCAGTACTTC. Its translation: CAWSVGLDKNIQYF.

This clone was detected only a few times. The chain is built from TRBV27 and TRBJ1-2, with 9 nucleotides matching TRBD1. The length of the CDR3 is 14 residues. V shed 6 bases and J 4 bases; nucleotides not matched to a gene: 6. Germline values: CDR1 MNHEY, CDR2 SMNVEV (reference sequence). The CDR3 reads CASRTGGTSYGYTF. As DNA, the CDR3 is TGTGCCAGCAGAACAGGGGGCACGAGCTATGGCTACACCTTC.

V is TRBV5-6 and J is TRBJ2-3; TRBD1 agrees at 8 bases. V shed 0 bases and J 2 bases; nucleotides not matched to a gene: 5. The CDR3 consists of 16 residues. Germline V CDR1 and CDR2: SGHDT, YYEEEE. The CDR3 nucleotides read TGTGCCAGCAGCTTGGTTTGGGACAGGCTCACAGATACGCAGTATTTT. This sequence encodes CASSLVWDRLTDTQYF.

This clone occurred a few times. The chain joins TRBV6-6 to TRBJ2-4, with D possibly TRBD1 on 5 matching bases. The CDR3 consists of 14 residues. Germline loops: CDR1 MNHNY, CDR2 SVGAGI (reference sequence). Trimming took off 0 bases at V and 8 bases at J, with 11 bases between the two ends. The DNA of the CDR3 is TGTGCCAGCAGTTACTCGACAGCCATGGACATTCAGTACTTC. Encoded protein: CASSYSTAMDIQYF.